This T cell receptor beta chain was identified during a study of cytomegalovirus exposure and HLA in healthy donors. Germline-derived CDR1 and CDR2 are SGHRS and YFSETQ. V shed 3 bases and J 4 bases; nucleotides not matched to a gene: 9. This CDR3 has 16 amino acids. PCR amplification relied on 60 Vbeta primers (plus 13 Jbeta primers). The method was immunoSEQ multiplex PCR; TCRdb's version includes in-frame clones alone and lacks a portion of them. This table holds about 130,000 clones, 75% to 80% found once. Sequencing used PBMCs. J is TRBJ2-4 and V is TRBV5-1, with 8 bases aligning to TRBD2. The TCR sequence derives from a woman in her sixties or seventies in good health and CMV-seronegative. In DNA form, the CDR3 reads TGCGCCAGCAGCTACTCGGGGGGGACTCTGAAAAACATTCAGTACTTC. This translates into CASSYSGGTLKNIQYF.